This is a list of T cell receptor beta chains from one sample in a study of OX40 agonist ivuxolimab in advanced cancers. The assay was immunoSEQ multiplex PCR, and TCRdb's table has in-frame clones only and misses some. The data contain some 85,000 clones, about 88% of them seen just once; the ten biggest clones take up 0.72%. This specimen was CD4+ or CD8+ T cells sorted from blood, taken in a trial of the OX40 agonist ivuxolimab. Receptor source: an adult with an advanced solid tumor such as melanoma, head and neck, liver or kidney cancer. Each CDR3 is given with its conserved first and last residue. A D gene is named only where the DNA matches it firmly. A row's size may be missing; if present it is once, few, many or a size class.

.	TRBV19	.	TRBJ1-3	TGTGCCAGTATTCCCCGGAACCTTGGAAACACCATATATTTT	CASIPRNLGNTIYF
many	TRBV7-8	.	TRBJ1-5	TGTGCCAGCAGCTTAGGAGGGGGGAGTCAGCCCCAGCATTTT	CASSLGGGSQPQHF
once	TRBV5-1	TRBD1	TRBJ2-7	TGCGCCAGCACGAGACAGGGGTCCTACGAGCAGTACTTC	CASTRQGSYEQYF
once	TRBV9	TRBD2	TRBJ2-4	TGTGCCAGCCTCCTCCTACAGGGTGAAACTAGCGGGCTTCAGTACTTC	CASLLLQGETSGLQYF
once	TRBV6-1	.	TRBJ2-6	TGTGCCAGCAGCGAGAGGACTTCCGGGGCCAACGTCCTGACTTTC	CASSERTSGANVLTF
.	TRBV18	.	TRBJ2-7	TGTGCCAGCTCCCTGGACAGACTCGAGCAGTACTTC	CASSLDRLEQYF
.	TRBV4-1	TRBD1	TRBJ1-5	TGCGCCAGCAGCCAAGATCCCTGGGGACAGGCCAATCAGCCCCAGCATTTT	CASSQDPWGQANQPQHF
.	TRBV7-3	TRBD1	TRBJ2-6	TGTGCCAGCAGCCGATACACAGGGGGCGTTGGTGGGGCCAACGTCCTGACTTTC	CASSRYTGGVGGANVLTF
.	TRBV5-1	TRBD1	TRBJ2-3	TGCGCCAGCAGCGCAGGGACAGGGGCGTCAGATACGCAGTATTTT	CASSAGTGASDTQYF
.	TRBV6-5	.	TRBJ1-3	TGTGCCAGCAGTTACGGGCAGACCGGAAACACCATATATTTT	CASSYGQTGNTIYF
.	TRBV7-2	.	TRBJ1-2	TGTGCCAGCAGCTTTACCCGGGACAACTATGGCTACACCTTC	CASSFTRDNYGYTF
few	TRBV19	TRBD1	TRBJ1-5	TGTGCCAGTAGTATTGGTGCAGGGGGGATGGTCCAGCCCCAGCATTTT	CASSIGAGGMVQPQHF
.	TRBV6-6	TRBD1	TRBJ1-3	TGTGCCAGCAGCCCGACAGGGCACTCTGGAAACACCATATATTTT	CASSPTGHSGNTIYF
.	TRBV29-1	.	TRBJ1-4	TGCAGCGTTGAGAGAGGGGATGAAAAACTGTTTTTT	CSVERGDEKLFF
once	TRBV4-3	.	TRBJ1-1	TGCGCCAGCAGCTCTCTCAACAGGGACACTGAAGCTTTCTTT	CASSSLNRDTEAFF
.	TRBV10-3	.	TRBJ1-6	TGTGCCATCAGTGGGACGGGTGCCTATAATTCACCCCTCCACTTT	CAISGTGAYNSPLHF
.	TRBV6-1	.	TRBJ1-5	TGTGCCAGCACCGCACTCGGGAGAGGCCAGCCCCAGCATTTT	CASTALGRGQPQHF
.	TRBV5-8	.	TRBJ1-1	TGTGCCAGCAGCTTGAATACACCTGAAGCTTTCTTT	CASSLNTPEAFF